Sequencing of this T cell receptor beta chain was carried out in a study of blood T cell repertoires in COVID-19. Study-level information: Nucleic acid was either cDNA or gDNA, and it came from T cells, B-cell-depleted T cells, or PBMCs.

Study processing details: Amplification with reference gene primers provided the estimates of nucleated cell counts. TCRdb's table, derived via immunoSEQ multiplex PCR, lists solely in-frame clones and lacks some. V and J calls and clone size are copied from that table; D and trimming were computed from the DNA. Among 50,000 to 70,000 clones, roughly two thirds were seen once, and the ten largest hold around 54%. CDR1 is PRHDT and CDR2 is FYEKMQ in the germline V gene (reference sequence). The CDR3 covers 13 residues. V was shortened by 3 bases and J by 4 bases, with 9 bases between the two germline ends. The study drew participants aged about 18 to 89 years from around 24 US areas. Exposed participants encountered a COVID-19 case during the 2 weeks preceding study entry.

The source material was PBMCs or T cells enriched from blood (not recorded which). The source of this sequence is a woman in her sixties who had been exposed to COVID-19. The chain uses TRBV13 and TRBJ1-2; D gene uncertain. The CDR3 coding sequence is TGTGCCAGCAGCTTCCTACGGTCCTATGGCTACACCTTC. Protein product: CASSFLRSYGYTF.